Presented here are 13 T cell receptor beta chains from one specimen sequenced in a study of OX40 agonist ivuxolimab in advanced cancers. Data came from immunoSEQ multiplex PCR; TCRdb stores just in-frame clones and leaves some out. This table has about 62,000 clones, less than 85% appearing once. The specimen comprised CD4+ or CD8+ T cells sorted from blood, sampled in a trial of the OX40 agonist ivuxolimab. Receptors were obtained from an adult with an advanced solid tumor such as melanoma, head and neck, liver or kidney cancer.

The rearrangement joins TRBV10-3 to TRBJ1-2, with D possibly TRBD1 on 6 matching bases. The CDR3 runs 16 residues. Trimming removed 3 bases from V and 3 bases from J, with 17 bases in between. The germline V gene has CDR1 ENHRY and CDR2 SYGVKD. CDR3: CAISERMGRGDYGYTF. In nucleotides, the CDR3 is TGTGCCATCAGTGAACGCATGGGGAGGGGGGACTATGGCTACACCTTC.

The chain uses TRBV2 and TRBJ2-7; tentatively, D is TRBD1 or TRBD2 (5 bases each). V was pared by 3 bases and J by 2 bases, with 11 bases between. The CDR3 extends over 14 amino acids. The germline CDR1 and CDR2 sequences are SNHLY and FYNNEI. This CDR3 reads CASSDKRGPYEQYF. DNA of the CDR3: TGTGCCAGCAGTGACAAGAGGGGACCCTACGAGCAGTACTTC.

The chain joins TRBV27 to TRBJ2-1; 12 nucleotides align to TRBD2. V lost 2 bases, J lost 8 bases, and 4 bases stayed unmatched. Germline CDR1 is MNHEY and CDR2 is SMNVEV (reference sequence). CDR3 length: 15 residues. The CDR3 DNA is TGTGCCAGCAGTTTACTAGCGGGGGGGAGCGATGAGCAGTTCTTC. Translating gives CASSLLAGGSDEQFF.

This rearrangement joins TRBV6-6 to TRBJ2-5; D may be TRBD1 (6 bases). Germline CDR1 reads MNHNY; CDR2 reads SVGAGI (reference sequence). Between the trimmed V and J ends, which lost 4 bases and 5 bases, there was a span of 17 bases. The CDR3 sequence is 15 residues long. In nucleotides, the CDR3 is TGTGCCAGCAGTTTCTCCAGGGGTGTCGGGGAGACCCAGTACTTC. It yields the protein CASSFSRGVGETQYF.

The chain has TRBV2 and TRBJ1-5; perhaps TRBD1 as D (6 bases). The CDR3 is 15 amino acids. Per the germline V gene, CDR1 is SNHLY and CDR2 is FYNNEI. Trimming removed 4 bases at V and 3 bases at J, with 13 bases between. The CDR3 nucleotides read TGTGCCAGCAGTGGGCGTGGGGGCCCCAATCAGCCCCAGCATTTT. Its translation: CASSGRGGPNQPQHF. Full variable domain (rest looked up from reference TRBV2 and TRBJ1-5): EPEVTQTPSHQVTQMGQEVILRCVPISNHLYFYWYRQILGQKVEFLVSFYNNEISEKSEIFDDQFSVERPDGSNFTLKIRSTKLEDSAMYFCASSGRGGPNQPQHFGDGTRLSIL.

This clone showed up just a few times. The J gene is TRBJ2-7, the V gene TRBV2; possibly TRBD1 or TRBD2 for D (5 bases each). This CDR3 has 13 residues. V was trimmed by 7 bases and J by 2 bases, leaving 12 bases between them. Germline loops: CDR1 SNHLY, CDR2 FYNNEI. Here the CDR3 reads CASTAGTTYEQYF. CDR3 DNA: TGTGCCAGCACGGCAGGGACGACCTACGAGCAGTACTTC.

V is TRBV9 and J is TRBJ1-1; a weak D match, TRBD1 (5 bases). Trimming removed 2 bases from V and 0 bases from J, with 14 bases in between. The length of the CDR3 is 16 residues. Germline V gives CDR1 SGDLS, CDR2 YYNGEE. The CDR3 DNA follows: TGTGCCAGCAGCGTCGGGGCCTACGGGGTGAACACTGAAGCTTTCTTT. This codes for CASSVGAYGVNTEAFF. Variable domain in full (rest from reference TRBV9 and TRBJ1-1): DSGVTQTPKHLITATGQRVTLRCSPRSGDLSVYWYQQSLDQGLQFLIQYYNGEERAKGNILERFSAQQFPDLHSELNLSSLELGDSALYFCASSVGAYGVNTEAFFGQGTRLTVV.

The rearrangement joins TRBV5-1 to TRBJ1-1, with D hard to call. Germline V gives CDR1 SGHRS, CDR2 YFSETQ. The CDR3 is made up of 15 amino acids. Trimming stripped 2 bases from V and 1 base from J, with 12 bases between. The CDR3 sequence is CASSFRVTGNTEAFF. The CDR3 bases are TGCGCCAGCAGCTTCCGGGTAACGGGGAACACTGAAGCTTTCTTT.

The rearrangement joins TRBV2 to TRBJ1-4; D is undetermined. Germline V CDR1 and CDR2: SNHLY, FYNNEI. The CDR3 contains 16 residues. The germline V and J ends were trimmed by 3 bases and 0 bases, with 11 bases remaining between them. DNA of the CDR3: TGTGCCAGCAGTGATCACCAGACACCAACTAATGAAAAACTGTTTTTT. Translated: CASSDHQTPTNEKLFF.

The chain couples TRBV29-1 to TRBJ2-3, with D possibly TRBD2 on 6 matching bases. CDR3 length: 16 amino acids. Trimming removed 0 bases from V and 0 bases from J, with 13 bases in between. Germline V gene lookup returns CDR1 SQVTM and CDR2 ANQGSEA. The CDR3 coding sequence is TGCAGCGTTGAAGATTCGCTAGCGAGGAGCACAGATACGCAGTATTTT. Residues: CSVEDSLARSTDTQYF.

This chain connects TRBV11-2 to TRBJ1-2, with D hard to call. Trimming took 1 base from V and 3 from J, leaving 6 bases between them. Looked up from germline, CDR1 is SGHAT and CDR2 is FQNNGV. CDR3 length equals 13 residues. CDR3 region: CASSLASYYGYTF. In DNA form, the CDR3 reads TGTGCCAGCAGCTTAGCCAGTTACTATGGCTACACCTTC.

The chain carries TRBV2 and TRBJ2-1, with D possibly TRBD1 on 6 matching bases. Germline CDR1 and CDR2: SNHLY and FYNNEI. V was shortened by 6 bases and J by 7 bases, with 16 bases between the two germline ends. CDR3 length: 14 amino acids. The CDR3 region is CASRKGGYRNEQFF. The CDR3 region has the DNA TGTGCCAGCAGAAAAGGGGGTTACAGGAATGAGCAGTTCTTC.

The rearrangement uses TRBV6-1 and TRBJ2-7, with D perhaps TRBD1 (5 bases). This CDR3 is built from 15 residues. Germline CDR1 reads MNHNS; CDR2 reads SASEGT. V dropped 6 bases and J dropped 1 base, with 16 bases sitting between them. CDR3: CASRFSGQGSYEQYF. In nucleotides, the CDR3 is TGTGCCAGCAGATTTTCCGGGCAGGGATCCTACGAGCAGTACTTC.